This entry concerns a single T cell receptor (beta chain). Its antigen is unidentified. Study-level points and caveats: Tumor-infiltrating Treg TCR alpha and beta sequences overlapped most with tumor naive CD4+ T cells, then blood naive. The TCR gene usage of tumor memory CD4+ T cells clustered together with blood and lymph node memory CD4+ cells and with lymph node naive CD4+ cells.

This CDR3 comprises 16 residues. V lost 3 bases, J lost 1 base, and 7 bases stayed unmatched. Semi-nested PCR with Nested Universal Primer A followed constant-region reverse priming of full-length variable regions. TCRdb independently ran MiXCR on the 5' RACE reads; one entry per CDR3 protein. Here the sample spans roughly 8,200 distinct CDR3 sequences, around 50% being singletons. The receptor was derived from a female donor with breast cancer. The rearrangement uses TRBV12-3 or TRBV12-4 and TRBJ1-1, with 8 nucleotides matching TRBD1. Sample: memory CD4+ T cells sorted from a lymph node. Subset meaning: memory CD4+ T cells, CD4+CD45RO+CD25-. In DNA form, the CDR3 reads TGTGCCAGCAGTTTGTTCCCAGGGGGCGGGAACACTGAAGCTTTCTTT. Translated: CASSLFPGGGNTEAFF.